The 31 T cell receptor beta chains reported below all come from one sample, sequenced in a study of radiation and T cells in renal cell carcinoma. This table comes from immunoSEQ multiplex PCR, and its TCRdb copy is limited to in-frame clones, with some not included. Of 100,000 to 150,000 clones in the sample, about four fifths are singletons; the top ten hold around 3%. This sample's time point: baseline pretreatment blood. Regarding treatment: 15 Gy SBRT to primary tumor, nephrectomy 4 weeks later. The source material was blood, sampled from a patient whose treatment included radiotherapy and nephrectomy. All receptors come from a woman aged 55 to 70 with renal cell carcinoma.

The chain has TRBV6-5 and TRBJ1-2, with D unresolved. The CDR3 length is 12 residues. CDR1 MNHEY and CDR2 SVGAGI come from the germline V gene. V dropped 9 bases and J dropped 4 bases, with 12 bases sitting between them. The CDR3, as DNA: TGTGCCAGATCGCCTTTAGGCTATGGCTACACCTTC. This translates into CARSPLGYGYTF.

Concerning this clone: One end of the junction varies from germline; a read error may be responsible. The V and J genes are TRBV28 and TRBJ1-6; 7 bases fit TRBD1. Germline assignment: CDR1 MDHEN and CDR2 SYDVKM. The CDR3 covers 12 residues. The CDR3 sequence: CASSFTGQKEDF. In DNA form, the CDR3 reads TGTGCCAGCAGTTTCACGGGACAGAAAGAAGACTTT. The full variable domain, in which reference TRBV28 and TRBJ1-6 provide the parts outside the CDR3, is DVKVTQSSRYLVKRTGEKVFLECVQDMDHENMFWYRQDPGLGLRLIYFSYDVKMKEKGDIPEGYSVSREKKERFSLILESASTNQTSMYLCASSFTGQKEDFGNGTRLTVT.

The chain joins TRBV4-3 to TRBJ2-2, with D possibly matching TRBD2 (5 bases). CDR1 is LGHNA, CDR2 YSLEER, per germline. The CDR3 has 16 amino acids. V lost 1 base and J lost 8, with 17 bases in between. The CDR3 nucleotides are TGCGCCAGCAGCCAAGCTGGAGGAGTCGGAGTAGGGGAGCTGTTTTTT. It translates to CASSQAGGVGVGELFF.

This clone was counted between two and nine times. The chain carries TRBV19 and TRBJ1-1; no definite D call. CDR1 is LNHDA, CDR2 SQIVND, per germline (reference sequence). Trimming took 6 bases from V and 7 from J, leaving 12 bases between them. CDR3 length: 12 residues. The CDR3, as DNA: TGTGCCAGTAGACCAAGAGAGGGTGAAGCTTTCTTT. It translates to CASRPREGEAFF. Combining the CDR3 with reference TRBV19 and TRBJ1-1 gives the whole variable domain DGGITQSPKYLFRKEGQNVTLSCEQNLNHDAMYWYRQDPGQGLRLIYYSQIVNDFQKGDIAEGYSVSREKKESFPLTVTSAQKNPTAFYLCASRPREGEAFFGQGTRLTVV.

The rearrangement uses TRBV7-3 and TRBJ2-5; possibly TRBD1 or TRBD2 for D (5 bases each). This CDR3 region has 10 residues. V was trimmed by 8 bases and J by 5 bases, leaving 6 bases between them. Germline V gene lookup returns CDR1 SGHTA and CDR2 FQGTGA. CDR3 sequence: CASGDETQYF. The CDR3 DNA sequence: TGTGCCAGCGGGGACGAGACCCAGTACTTC.

Notes on this clone: One end of the junction varies from germline; a read error may be responsible. This chain connects TRBV7-7 to TRBJ2-5; D perhaps matches TRBD1 (6 bases). CDR1 and CDR2 from the germline V gene are SSHAT and FNYEAQ (reference sequence). CDR3 length: 15 amino acids. The CDR3: CASSLARGWGETQYF. The CDR3 DNA follows: TGTGCTAGCAGCCTGGCCAGGGGATGGGGGGAGACCCAGTACTTC.

The V call is TRBV29-1, the J call TRBJ2-7; no reliable D call. The CDR3 covers 13 residues. Per the germline V gene, CDR1 is SQVTM and CDR2 is ANQGSEA. The V gene lost 0 bases and the J gene lost 4 bases, with 10 bases spanning the gap. CDR3 sequence reads: CSVEDNSPYEQYF. In DNA form, the CDR3 reads TGCAGCGTTGAAGATAACAGCCCATACGAGCAGTACTTC.

The rearrangement links TRBV5-1 to TRBJ2-5, with 8 bases identical to TRBD1. CDR3 size: 14 residues. Germline V lookup: CDR1 SGHRS, CDR2 YFSETQ. Trimming took 4 bases from V and 5 from J; bases not matched to a gene: 7. The CDR3 coding sequence is TGCGCCAGCAGCCGACAGGGGAGTCAGGAGACCCAGTACTTC. It yields the protein CASSRQGSQETQYF.

The chain couples TRBV15 to TRBJ1-2, with D perhaps TRBD1 (5 bases). The CDR3 contains 13 residues. Germline V lookup: CDR1 LNHNV, CDR2 YYDKDF (reference sequence). The V and J ends lost 9 bases and 2 bases respectively, with 13 bases between them. The chain's CDR3 is CATGVATNYGYTF. The CDR3 DNA sequence: TGTGCCACGGGGGTAGCGACAAACTATGGCTACACCTTC.

CDR3: CASSQGAGYQPQHF. The DNA of the CDR3 is TGCGCCAGCAGCCAAGGGGCAGGGTATCAGCCCCAGCATTTT. This chain connects TRBV4-1 to TRBJ1-5; possible D gene TRBD1, 5 bases. There are 14 residues in the CDR3. V was trimmed by 1 base and J by 5 bases, leaving 9 bases between them. The germline CDR1 and CDR2 sequences are MGHRA and YSYEKL.

The chain uses TRBV5-1 and TRBJ1-4; 8 positions agree with TRBD1. Germline V lookup: CDR1 SGHRS, CDR2 YFSETQ. V lost 4 bases to trimming and J lost 8 bases; unmatched junction nucleotides: 13. This CDR3 has 16 amino acids. In nucleotides, the CDR3 is TGCGCCAGCAGCGGAAATTCCGGGACAGGAGGGGAAAAACTGTTTTTT. It is translated as CASSGNSGTGGEKLFF.

V gene TRBV7-3 combines with J gene TRBJ2-1, with unresolved D. CDR1 and CDR2 from the germline V gene are SGHTA and FQGTGA. The CDR3 has 14 amino acids. The V end was cut by 2 bases, the J end by 7 bases, with 12 bases between. CDR3: CASSLGDSGNEQFF. CDR3 nucleotide sequence: TGTGCCAGCAGCTTAGGGGATTCCGGGAATGAGCAGTTCTTC.

For the CDR3, the DNA is TGTGCCAGCTCAACCAGGGACGGCAATCAGCCCCAGCATTTT. Translation gives CASSTRDGNQPQHF. The genes are TRBV18 and TRBJ1-5; D possibly corresponds to TRBD1 (5 bases). V was trimmed by 5 bases and J by 2 bases, leaving 10 bases between them. From germline, CDR1 is KGHSH and CDR2 LQKENI. The CDR3 has 14 amino acids.

Regarding this clone: The same CDR3 also results from other DNA sequences found in this sample. V usage is TRBV20-1 and J usage is TRBJ2-7; possible D gene TRBD2, 6 bases. The CDR3 contains 11 residues. CDR1 and CDR2 from the germline V gene are DFQATT and SNEGSKA (reference sequence). The germline V and J ends were trimmed by 3 bases and 6 bases, with 9 bases remaining between them. The CDR3 is CSAREGREQYF. DNA of the CDR3: TGCAGTGCTAGGGAGGGCCGCGAGCAGTACTTC.

The rearrangement links TRBV5-6 to TRBJ1-2; 7 bases map to TRBD1. V lost 5 bases to trimming and J lost 1 base; unmatched junction nucleotides: 5. This CDR3 comprises 14 residues. The germline gives CDR1 SGHDT, CDR2 YYEEEE. The CDR3 region has the DNA TGTGCCAGCAGTTCGGGACAGAGTAACTATGGCTACACCTTC. Protein sequence: CASSSGQSNYGYTF.

The CDR3 DNA follows: TGTGCCAGTAGTATGGGGAGATCTGGAAACACCATATATTTT. Protein product: CASSMGRSGNTIYF. This chain joins TRBV19 and TRBJ1-3; no firm D call. Germline V gene lookup returns CDR1 LNHDA and CDR2 SQIVND (reference sequence). This CDR3 is 14 amino acids long. V was pared by 3 bases and J by 1 base, with 7 bases between.

The chain uses TRBV30 and TRBJ2-3; tentative D call: TRBD1 (5 bases). The germline gives CDR1 GTSNPN, CDR2 SVGIG (reference sequence). This CDR3 is built from 15 residues. The germline V and J ends were trimmed by 2 bases and 2 bases, with 14 bases remaining between them. CDR3 coding DNA: TGTGCCTGGAGTACCGGTGCAGGGTCCACAGATACGCAGTATTTT. This translates into CAWSTGAGSTDTQYF. The whole variable domain, filled in from reference TRBV30 and TRBJ2-3, reads SQTIHQWPATLVQPVGSPLSLECTVEGTSNPNLYWYRQAAGRGLQLLFYSVGIGQISSEVPQNLSASRPQDRQFILSSKKLLLSDSGFYLCAWSTGAGSTDTQYFGPGTRLTVL.

This chain joins TRBV5-4 and TRBJ2-3; 8 bases are a match to TRBD2. CDR1 and CDR2 (germline): SGHNT, YYREEE (reference sequence). With V trimmed by 4 bases and J by 7 bases, 5 bases remained unmatched. The CDR3 has 13 residues. The CDR3 nucleotides are TGTGCCAGCAGCCCACTAGCGGCTAATACGCAGTATTTT. Protein: CASSPLAANTQYF. The entire variable domain, with the rest obtained from reference TRBV5-4 and TRBJ2-3, is as follows: ETGVTQSPTHLIKTRGQQVTLRCSSQSGHNTVSWYQQALGQGPQFIFQYYREEENGRGNFPPRFSGLQFPNYSSELNVNALELDDSALYLCASSPLAANTQYFGPGTRLTVL.

This sequence joins TRBV19 and TRBJ2-1, with 10 bases lining up with TRBD1. Germline values: CDR1 LNHDA, CDR2 SQIVND (reference sequence). The V gene end was trimmed by 8 bases and the J gene end by 2 bases; junction bases not matched to a gene: 6. The CDR3 is 15 residues long. Here the CDR3 reads CASARTGGTYNEQFF. CDR3 in DNA: TGTGCCAGTGCCCGGACAGGGGGGACCTACAATGAGCAGTTCTTC.

The V and J genes are TRBV5-1 and TRBJ2-2; D could derive from TRBD1 or TRBD2 (6 bases each). There are 17 residues in the CDR3. V shed 0 bases and J shed 5 bases, with 17 bases lying between them. Germline loops: CDR1 SGHRS, CDR2 YFSETQ. CDR3 nucleotides: TGCGCCAGCAGCTTGGAGCATATCGGGGGCCGGACCGGGGAGCTGTTTTTT. Its protein product is CASSLEHIGGRTGELFF.

The chain carries TRBV4-3 and TRBJ2-7, with 9 bases lining up with TRBD2. Germline loops: CDR1 LGHNA, CDR2 YSLEER. This CDR3 has 16 amino acids. V lost 1 base, J lost 2 bases, and 6 bases stayed unmatched. DNA for the CDR3: TGCGCCAGCAGCCAAGCCCTCAGCGGGGGGACCTACGAGCAGTACTTC. Its translation: CASSQALSGGTYEQYF.

This clone was seen just once. The J gene is TRBJ1-3, the V gene TRBV19, with no clear D. The V gene's germline CDR1 is LNHDA and CDR2 SQIVND (reference sequence). Between the trimmed V and J ends, which lost 10 bases and 0 bases, there was a span of 10 bases. The CDR3 contains 13 residues. As DNA, the CDR3 is TGTGCCACCCGAACTAACTCTGGAAACACCATATATTTT. It codes for CATRTNSGNTIYF. Complete variable domain (other parts from reference TRBV19 and TRBJ1-3): DGGITQSPKYLFRKEGQNVTLSCEQNLNHDAMYWYRQDPGQGLRLIYYSQIVNDFQKGDIAEGYSVSREKKESFPLTVTSAQKNPTAFYLCATRTNSGNTIYFGEGSWLTVV.

The CDR3 loop is CASSLDWGPSPLHF. The CDR3, as DNA: TGTGCCAGCAGCTTGGACTGGGGCCCTTCACCCCTCCACTTT. The chain joins TRBV5-6 to TRBJ1-6, with a possible D match to TRBD1 (5 bases). The V gene's germline CDR1 is SGHDT and CDR2 YYEEEE. The CDR3 has 14 residues. V was trimmed by 0 bases and J by 9 bases, leaving 10 bases between them.

V is TRBV5-1 and J is TRBJ1-3; D is unresolved. Trimming pared 0 bases from V and 7 bases from J, leaving 5 bases between. The CDR3 sequence is 12 residues long. In germline, CDR1 is SGHRS, CDR2 YFSETQ. The DNA of the CDR3 is TGCGCCAGCAGCTTGGTAACGAACACCATATATTTT. As protein: CASSLVTNTIYF.

This clone was seen a handful of times. J is TRBJ1-1 and V is TRBV18; 9 positions match TRBD1. Losses at the gene ends were 3 bases for V and 5 bases for J; bases not matched to a gene: 7. Germline V gene lookup returns CDR1 KGHSH and CDR2 LQKENI. The CDR3 totals 15 residues. The CDR3 sequence: CASSPRTGAGTEAFF. DNA for the CDR3: TGTGCCAGCTCACCCAGGACAGGGGCGGGGACTGAAGCTTTCTTT. The complete variable domain, with remaining parts taken from reference TRBV18 and TRBJ1-1, reads NAGVMQNPRHLVRRRGQEARLRCSPMKGHSHVYWYRQLPEEGLKFMVYLQKENIIDESGMPKERFSAEFPKEGPSILRIQQVVRGDSAAYFCASSPRTGAGTEAFFGQGTRLTVV.

This clone occurred once. The gene calls are TRBV6-5 and TRBJ1-6; D may be TRBD1 (5 bases). The V end was cut by 8 bases, the J end by 8 bases, with 16 bases between. The V gene's germline CDR1 is MNHEY and CDR2 SVGAGI. The CDR3 has 14 amino acids. CDR3 DNA sequence: TGTGCCAGCGGTCCGGAGGGGAAGTATTCACCCCTCCACTTT. It encodes CASGPEGKYSPLHF.

The chain is built from TRBV27 and TRBJ2-1; 9 nucleotides match TRBD2. The CDR3 covers 14 residues. Germline-derived CDR1 and CDR2 are MNHEY and SMNVEV (reference sequence). With V trimmed by 4 bases and J by 8 bases, 6 bases remained unmatched. CDR3 sequence: CASSSGTSIDEQFF. The CDR3 region has the DNA TGTGCCAGCAGTTCCGGGACTAGCATCGATGAGCAGTTCTTC.

This chain uses TRBV5-1 with TRBJ2-1, with 14 bases matching TRBD2. V trimming: 0 bases; J trimming: 8 bases; junction bases outside the gene matches: 4. This CDR3 spans 16 amino acids. Germline CDR1 SGHRS, CDR2 YFSETQ. CDR3 protein: CASSLAGLAGAYEQFF. As DNA, the CDR3 is TGCGCCAGCAGCTTGGCGGGACTAGCGGGGGCCTATGAGCAGTTCTTC. Using reference TRBV5-1 and TRBJ2-1 for the parts outside the CDR3, the full variable domain is KAGVTQTPRYLIKTRGQQVTLSCSPISGHRSVSWYQQTPGQGLQFLFEYFSETQRNKGNFPGRFSGRQFSNSRSEMNVSTLELGDSALYLCASSLAGLAGAYEQFFGPGTRLTVL.

CDR3 bases: TGCGCCAGCAGCCAAGATAGAGGGCAGGGATTAAATGAAAAACTGTTTTTT. Amino acids: CASSQDRGQGLNEKLFF. The chain links TRBV4-3 to TRBJ1-4, with D perhaps TRBD1 (5 bases). Germline V CDR1 and CDR2: LGHNA, YSLEER. The germline V and J ends were trimmed by 0 bases and 5 bases, with 16 bases remaining between them. CDR3 length: 17 residues.

The count of this clone is one. This chain joins TRBV13 and TRBJ2-5, with D unresolved. CDR3 length equals 15 residues. The ends were cut back, 2 bases at V and 2 bases at J, with 12 bases in the middle. Germline assignment: CDR1 PRHDT and CDR2 FYEKMQ (reference sequence). The CDR3 DNA sequence: TGTGCCAGCAGCTTAACCCCGTCAGGTCAAGAGACCCAGTACTTC. This sequence encodes CASSLTPSGQETQYF. Full variable domain (outside the CDR3, taken from reference TRBV13 and TRBJ2-5): AAGVIQSPRHLIKEKRETATLKCYPIPRHDTVYWYQQGPGQDPQFLISFYEKMQSDKGSIPDRFSAQQFSDYHSELNMSSLELGDSALYFCASSLTPSGQETQYFGPGTRLLVL.

The genes are TRBV6-1 and TRBJ1-5; TRBD1 might be the D (6 bases). Germline V CDR1 and CDR2: MNHNS, SASEGT. This CDR3 has 16 residues. V dropped 2 bases and J dropped 1 base, with 12 bases sitting between them. CDR3 sequence (DNA): TGTGCCAGCAGTGAACCTGCAGGGGTGAGCAATCAGCCCCAGCATTTT. It yields the protein CASSEPAGVSNQPQHF.